This entry concerns a single TCR beta chain. Its antigen is unknown. Germline-derived CDR1 and CDR2 are SGHNT and YENEEA. The CDR3 covers 17 residues. V was shortened by 0 bases and J by 5 bases, with 16 bases between the two germline ends. This record comes from a study of T cell responses to AZD1222 COVID-19 vaccine. Study overall: Combined were second doses at about 4 or about 12 weeks.

Clones were read by immunoSEQ multiplex PCR, and TCRdb kept only the in-frame ones, dropping some. This table has 95,000 to 150,000 clones, over 85% appearing once. Whole-study findings and limits: Repertoire collection took place solely once the T cell response had peaked.

The TCR was taken from an adult in good health. The sample was peripheral blood, taken on day 0 of AZD1222 vaccination. The genes are TRBV11-3 and TRBJ2-2; tentatively, D is TRBD1 (6 bases). This CDR3 reads CASSLEKGAGVTGELFF. The CDR3 nucleotides are TGTGCCAGCAGCTTAGAAAAGGGCGCAGGGGTAACCGGGGAGCTGTTTTTT.